Below, one TCR beta chain is given with its context. The table lists this clonotype with a few counts. Its antigen has not been determined. The input lacks base qualities; no much larger clone sits a single base away. Sequencing took place on an Illumina NovaSeq 6000. Using 5'RACE with constant-segment primers, TCRalpha and TCRbeta cDNA libraries were constructed, with sample barcodes and unique molecular identifiers added in the process. Trizol reagent was used to extract RNA from every sample. Libraries were amplified in two PCR steps, with a second sample barcode and Illumina TruSeq adapters added in the second step. The libraries were sequenced on an Illumina NovaSeq using 2 x 150 bp paired-end reads. Concerning the study's data processing: Reads were demultiplexed and collapsed into UMI-guided consensus sequences with migec v1.2.7. Using mixcr v2.1.11, the UMI consensuses were aligned to TRA and TRB V and J templates and assembled into clonotypes. Expanded or contracted clonotypes were those called significant by both edgeR and NoisET, with noise models trained on biological replicates. For edgeR calls, the thresholds were a false discovery rate-adjusted p below 0.01 and a log2 fold-change of 1. As an exploratory analysis of dynamics, max-normalized trajectories of the 1000 most abundant clonotypes were examined by PCA with hierarchical clustering. The CD4 or CD8 phenotype of responding clones was assigned using the separately sequenced CD4+ and CD8+ repertoires. The public reads were quality trimmed at Q25 with fastp and then assembled into clones with MiXCR by TCRdb, keeping productive beta chains. Identical CDR3 protein sequences are pooled into one entry, listed with their most common genes and DNA. The V and J calls were not made by the authors but by TCRdb's processing. Present in this sample are 300,000 to 350,000 distinct CDR3 sequences, approximately 15% of which were seen just once. In total, the top ten clones hold about a fifth of the sample.

Ficoll-Paque density gradient centrifugation was used to isolate PBMCs. This entry is derived from a study of T-cell memory formation after mild COVID-19 (dated by TCRdb to the early 2020s). At the level of the whole study: Most TCR sequence clusters were specific to one of the two donors. Two young, previously healthy adult volunteers, one female and one male, were included in the cohort. Longitudinal TCRalpha and TCRbeta repertoire sequencing tracked T-cell clones expanding and contracting after mild COVID-19 in a couple of donors.

Results and caveats for the whole study, not just this receptor: The study included only a couple of mild cases, and larger cohorts that include severe cases with pre-infection samples were judged to be necessary. Some responding clones were detected in pre-infection memory, suggesting pre-existing cross-reactive memory T cells joined the SARS-CoV-2 response. Clones contracting from day 15 to 85 had balanced CD4/CD8 phenotypes, while a second wave expanding from day 15 to 37 was biased towards CD4+. SARS-CoV-2 specificity of the second-wave clones peaking on day 37 was not confirmed. Contracting CD4+ clones turned up mainly in the CM and EM memory subsets, whereas EMRA was where CD8+ clones were enriched.

The germline V gene gives CDR1 as MNHEY and CDR2 as SVGAGI. The CDR3 covers 15 residues, taking in both the cysteine and the phenylalanine. Here the CDR3 DNA is all that survives: 45 bases in frame from base 1. V is clipped by 7 bases and J by 4 bases, and the sequence between their germline boundaries is 17 bases long. The sequencing sample was made of PBMCs or a T cell subset sorted from them (not recorded which). This receptor was obtained from a man between 18 and 29 years old who had mild COVID-19 (a few samples of this study predate the infection). The sample titles of this study are shuffled in the database, so cell type and time point are left out; the donor was told from shared clones. The chain joins TRBV6-5 to TRBJ1-3, with no confident D gene call. The CDR3 here reads CASIKPGTKGNTIYF. DNA sequence: TGTGCCAGCATCAAACCTGGAACAAAAGGAAACACCATATATTTT.